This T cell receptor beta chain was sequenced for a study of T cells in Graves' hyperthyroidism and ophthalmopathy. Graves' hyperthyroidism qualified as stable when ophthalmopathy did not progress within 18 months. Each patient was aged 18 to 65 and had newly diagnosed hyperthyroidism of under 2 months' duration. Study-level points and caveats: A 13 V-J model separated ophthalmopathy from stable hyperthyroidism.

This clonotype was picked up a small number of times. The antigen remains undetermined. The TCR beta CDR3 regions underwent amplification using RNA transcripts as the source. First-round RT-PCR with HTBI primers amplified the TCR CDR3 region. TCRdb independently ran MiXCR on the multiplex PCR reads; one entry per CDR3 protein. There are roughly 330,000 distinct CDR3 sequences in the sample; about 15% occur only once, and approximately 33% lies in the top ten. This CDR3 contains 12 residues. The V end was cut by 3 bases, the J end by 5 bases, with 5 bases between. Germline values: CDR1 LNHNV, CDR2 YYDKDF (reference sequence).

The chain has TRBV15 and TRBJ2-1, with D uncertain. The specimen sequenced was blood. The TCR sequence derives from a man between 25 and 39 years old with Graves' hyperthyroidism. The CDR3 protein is CATSRNNNEQFF. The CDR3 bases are TGTGCCACCAGCAGGAATAACAATGAGCAGTTCTTC.